This paragraph covers one T cell receptor (beta chain) sequence. The antigen is undetermined. Using immunoSEQ multiplex PCR, the repertoire was profiled, and TCRdb retains in-frame clones only, with some absent. The top ten clones hold less than 7.5% of a sample with 95,000 to 110,000 clones, about nine tenths of them seen once. This sample is drawn from a study of T cell responses to AZD1222 COVID-19 vaccine. The study, taken as a whole, reports: The donor group comprised mostly white British people and more females; the analysis possibly underestimated clonal diversity.

The sequence was obtained from an adult who received the AZD1222 COVID-19 vaccine. The sequencing used peripheral blood, collected 28 days after the second AZD1222 dose.

CDR3 bases: TGTGCCAGCAGCTCTACCCTCGGGGACGTTGAAGCTTTCTTT. Translating it yields CASSSTLGDVEAFF. The V and J genes are TRBV5-4 and TRBJ1-1; tentatively, D is TRBD1 (5 bases). Trimming stripped 3 bases from V and 7 bases from J, with 16 bases between. The CDR3 consists of 14 residues. CDR1 is SGHNT and CDR2 is YYREEE in the germline V gene (reference sequence).